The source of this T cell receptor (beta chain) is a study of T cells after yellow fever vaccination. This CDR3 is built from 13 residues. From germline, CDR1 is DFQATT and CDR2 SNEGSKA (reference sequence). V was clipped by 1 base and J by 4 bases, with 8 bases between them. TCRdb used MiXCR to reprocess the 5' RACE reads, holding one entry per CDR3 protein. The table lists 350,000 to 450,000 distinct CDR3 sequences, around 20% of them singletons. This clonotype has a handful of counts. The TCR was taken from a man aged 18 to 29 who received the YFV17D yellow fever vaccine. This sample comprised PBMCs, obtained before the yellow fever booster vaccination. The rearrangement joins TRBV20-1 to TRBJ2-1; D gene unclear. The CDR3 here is CSARVVEYNEQFF. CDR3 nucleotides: TGCAGTGCTAGAGTGGTGGAGTACAATGAGCAGTTCTTC.